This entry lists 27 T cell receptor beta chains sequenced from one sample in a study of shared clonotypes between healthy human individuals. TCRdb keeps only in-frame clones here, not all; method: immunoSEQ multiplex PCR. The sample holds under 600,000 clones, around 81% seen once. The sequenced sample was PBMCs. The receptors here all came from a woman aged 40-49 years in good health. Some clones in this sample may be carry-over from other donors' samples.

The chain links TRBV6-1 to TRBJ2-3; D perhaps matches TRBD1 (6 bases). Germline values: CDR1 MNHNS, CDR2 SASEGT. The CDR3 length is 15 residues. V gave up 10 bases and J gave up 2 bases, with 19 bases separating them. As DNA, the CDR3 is TGTGCCATCCAATACAGGGCACTATCCACAGATACGCAGTATTTT. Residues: CAIQYRALSTDTQYF.

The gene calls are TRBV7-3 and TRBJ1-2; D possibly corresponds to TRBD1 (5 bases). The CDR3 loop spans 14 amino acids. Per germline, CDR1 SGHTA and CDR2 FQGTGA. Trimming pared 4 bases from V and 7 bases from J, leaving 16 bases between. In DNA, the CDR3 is TGTGCCAGCAGCTCGGGGGTTAGGGACGCTGGCTACACCTTC. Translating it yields CASSSGVRDAGYTF. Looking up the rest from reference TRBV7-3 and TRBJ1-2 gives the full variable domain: GAGVSQTPSNKVTEKGKYVELRCDPISGHTALYWYRQSLGQGPEFLIYFQGTGAADDSGLPNDRFFAVRPEGSVSTLKIQRTERGDSAVYLCASSSGVRDAGYTFGSGTRLTVV.

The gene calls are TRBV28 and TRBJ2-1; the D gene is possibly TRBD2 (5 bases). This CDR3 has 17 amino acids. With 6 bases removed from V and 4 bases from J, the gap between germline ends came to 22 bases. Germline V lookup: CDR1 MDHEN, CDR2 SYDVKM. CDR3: CASSPNRRQPFYNEQFF. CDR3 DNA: TGTGCCAGCAGCCCCAACCGGAGGCAGCCTTTTTACAATGAGCAGTTCTTC.

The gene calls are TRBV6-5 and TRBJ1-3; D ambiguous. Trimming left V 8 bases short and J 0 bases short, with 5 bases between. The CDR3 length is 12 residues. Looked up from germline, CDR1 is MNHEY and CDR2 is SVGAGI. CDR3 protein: CASQNSGNTIYF. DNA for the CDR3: TGTGCCAGCCAGAACTCTGGAAACACCATATATTTT.

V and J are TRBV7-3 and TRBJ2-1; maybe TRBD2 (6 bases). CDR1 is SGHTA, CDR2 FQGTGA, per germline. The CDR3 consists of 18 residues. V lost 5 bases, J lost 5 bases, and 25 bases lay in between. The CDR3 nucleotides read TGTGCCAGCAGCGATGGGCGGGGCGGCAGGCAATGGGACAATGAGCAGTTCTTC. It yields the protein CASSDGRGGRQWDNEQFF.

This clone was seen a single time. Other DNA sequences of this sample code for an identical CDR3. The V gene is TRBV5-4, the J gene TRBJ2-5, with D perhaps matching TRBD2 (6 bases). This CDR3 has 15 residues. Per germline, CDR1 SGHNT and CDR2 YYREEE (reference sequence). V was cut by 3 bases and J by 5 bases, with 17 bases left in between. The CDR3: CASSSTEEGLETQYF. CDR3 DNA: TGTGCCAGCAGCTCCACCGAGGAGGGTCTTGAGACCCAGTACTTC. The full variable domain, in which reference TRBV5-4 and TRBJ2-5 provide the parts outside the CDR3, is ETGVTQSPTHLIKTRGQQVTLRCSSQSGHNTVSWYQQALGQGPQFIFQYYREEENGRGNFPPRFSGLQFPNYSSELNVNALELDDSALYLCASSSTEEGLETQYFGPGTRLLVL.

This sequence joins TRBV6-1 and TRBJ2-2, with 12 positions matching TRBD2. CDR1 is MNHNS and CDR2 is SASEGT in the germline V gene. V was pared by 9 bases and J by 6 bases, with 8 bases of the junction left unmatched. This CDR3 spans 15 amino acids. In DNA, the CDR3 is TGTGCCAGTCCGACTAGCGGGAGAGGAGCCGGGGAGCTGTTTTTT. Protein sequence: CASPTSGRGAGELFF.

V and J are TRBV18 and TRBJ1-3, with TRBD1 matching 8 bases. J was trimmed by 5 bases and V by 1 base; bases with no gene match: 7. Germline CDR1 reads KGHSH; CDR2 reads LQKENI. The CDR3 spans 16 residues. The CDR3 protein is CASSPRQGSRRNTIYF. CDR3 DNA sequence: TGTGCCAGCTCACCACGACAGGGGTCGCGAAGAAACACCATATATTTT. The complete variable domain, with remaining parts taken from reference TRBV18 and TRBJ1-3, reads NAGVMQNPRHLVRRRGQEARLRCSPMKGHSHVYWYRQLPEEGLKFMVYLQKENIIDESGMPKERFSAEFPKEGPSILRIQQVVRGDSAAYFCASSPRQGSRRNTIYFGEGSWLTVV.

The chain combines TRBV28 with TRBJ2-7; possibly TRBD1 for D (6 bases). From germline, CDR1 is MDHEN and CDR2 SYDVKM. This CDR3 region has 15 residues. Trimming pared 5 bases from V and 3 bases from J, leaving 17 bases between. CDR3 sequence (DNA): TGTGCCAGCAGTACTAACAGGGAGATAAACTACGAGCAGTACTTC. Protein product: CASSTNREINYEQYF.

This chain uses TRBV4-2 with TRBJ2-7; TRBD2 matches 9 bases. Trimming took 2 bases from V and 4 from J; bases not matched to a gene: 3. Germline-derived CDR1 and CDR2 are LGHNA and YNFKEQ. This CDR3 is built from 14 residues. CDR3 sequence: CASSQKREVYEQYF. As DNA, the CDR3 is TGTGCCAGCAGCCAAAAGCGGGAGGTGTACGAGCAGTACTTC.

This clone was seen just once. CDR3 sequence reads: CATSREQSSYNEQFF. The CDR3 nucleotides read TGTGCCACCAGCAGAGAACAGAGCTCCTACAATGAGCAGTTCTTC. The V gene is TRBV15, the J gene TRBJ2-1; D is undetermined. The V gene lost 0 bases and the J gene lost 0 bases, with 6 bases spanning the gap. The V gene's germline CDR1 is LNHNV and CDR2 YYDKDF (reference sequence). The CDR3 extends over 15 amino acids.

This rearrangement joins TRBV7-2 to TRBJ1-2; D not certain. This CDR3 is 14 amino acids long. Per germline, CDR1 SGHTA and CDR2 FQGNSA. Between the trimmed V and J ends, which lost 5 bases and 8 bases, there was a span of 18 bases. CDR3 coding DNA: TGTGCCAGCAGCCCTACGGGGTCTCTTTGGGGCTACACCTTC. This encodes CASSPTGSLWGYTF.

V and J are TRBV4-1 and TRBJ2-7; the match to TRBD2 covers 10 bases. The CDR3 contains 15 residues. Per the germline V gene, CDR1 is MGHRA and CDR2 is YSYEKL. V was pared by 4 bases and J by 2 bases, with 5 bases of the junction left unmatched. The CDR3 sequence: CASSPTSGRAYEQYF. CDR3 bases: TGCGCCAGCAGCCCGACCAGCGGGAGGGCCTACGAGCAGTACTTC.

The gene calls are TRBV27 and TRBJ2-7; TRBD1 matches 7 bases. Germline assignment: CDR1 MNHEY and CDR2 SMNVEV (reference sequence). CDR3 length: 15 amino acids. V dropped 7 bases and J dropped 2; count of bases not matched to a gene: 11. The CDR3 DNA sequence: TGTGCCAGCAACCCTCGGGCAGGGGGTACCTACGAGCAGTACTTC. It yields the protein CASNPRAGGTYEQYF.

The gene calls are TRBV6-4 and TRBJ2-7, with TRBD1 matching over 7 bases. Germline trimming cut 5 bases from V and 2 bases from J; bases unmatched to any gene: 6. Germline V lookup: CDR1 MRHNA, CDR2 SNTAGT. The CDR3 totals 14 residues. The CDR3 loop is CASSPDRSTYEQYF. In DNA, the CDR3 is TGTGCCAGCAGTCCGGACAGGAGTACCTACGAGCAGTACTTC.

The chain's CDR3 is CASSLAVSEQYF. The CDR3 DNA follows: TGTGCCAGCAGCTTAGCGGTATCCGAGCAGTACTTC. The gene calls are TRBV7-9 and TRBJ2-5; D gene uncertain. The DNA end is a closer match to TRBJ2-7, so the J assignment may be wrong. The CDR3 sequence is 12 residues long. From germline, CDR1 is SEHNR and CDR2 FQNEAQ (reference sequence).

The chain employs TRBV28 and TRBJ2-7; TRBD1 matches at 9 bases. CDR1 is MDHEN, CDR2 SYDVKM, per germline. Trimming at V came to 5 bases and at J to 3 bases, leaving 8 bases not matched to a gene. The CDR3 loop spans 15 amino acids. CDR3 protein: CASSPPGQGLYEQYF. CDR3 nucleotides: TGTGCCAGCAGTCCTCCGGGACAGGGACTCTACGAGCAGTACTTC.

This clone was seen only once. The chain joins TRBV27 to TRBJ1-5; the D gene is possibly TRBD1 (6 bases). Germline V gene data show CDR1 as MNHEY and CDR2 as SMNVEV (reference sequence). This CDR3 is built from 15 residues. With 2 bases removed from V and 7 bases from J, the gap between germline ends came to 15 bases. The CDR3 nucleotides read TGTGCCAGCAGTTTAGGGCAGGGGCCAAGGCAGCCCCAGCATTTT. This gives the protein CASSLGQGPRQPQHF.

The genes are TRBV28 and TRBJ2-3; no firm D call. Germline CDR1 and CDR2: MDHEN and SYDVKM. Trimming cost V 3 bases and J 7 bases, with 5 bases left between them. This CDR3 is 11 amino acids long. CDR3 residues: CASSFLYTQYF. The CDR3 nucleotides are TGTGCCAGCAGTTTTTTATATACGCAGTATTTT.

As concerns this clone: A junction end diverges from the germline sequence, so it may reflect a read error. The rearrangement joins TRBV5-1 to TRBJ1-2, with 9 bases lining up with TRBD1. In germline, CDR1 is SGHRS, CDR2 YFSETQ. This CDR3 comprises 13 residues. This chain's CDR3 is CASSLVGDRAHSF. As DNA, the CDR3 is TGCGCCAGCAGCTTGGTGGGGGACAGGGCTCACTCCTTC.

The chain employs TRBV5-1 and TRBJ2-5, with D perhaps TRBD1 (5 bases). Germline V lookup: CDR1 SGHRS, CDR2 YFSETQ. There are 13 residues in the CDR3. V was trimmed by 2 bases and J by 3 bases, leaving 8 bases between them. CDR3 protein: CASSLLTEETQYF. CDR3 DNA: TGCGCCAGCAGCTTATTGACAGAAGAGACCCAGTACTTC.

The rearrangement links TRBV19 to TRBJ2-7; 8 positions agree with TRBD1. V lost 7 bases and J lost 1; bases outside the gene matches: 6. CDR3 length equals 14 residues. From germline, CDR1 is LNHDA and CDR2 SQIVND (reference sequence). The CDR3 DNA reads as TGTGCCAGTACCGCCGGGACAGGATCCTACGAGCAGTACTTC. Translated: CASTAGTGSYEQYF.

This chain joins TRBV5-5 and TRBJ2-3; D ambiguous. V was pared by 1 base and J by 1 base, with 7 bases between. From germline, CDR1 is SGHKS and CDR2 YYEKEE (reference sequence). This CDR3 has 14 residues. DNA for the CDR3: TGTGCCAGCAGCTTGTCCCAGCGCACAGATACGCAGTATTTT. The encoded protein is CASSLSQRTDTQYF. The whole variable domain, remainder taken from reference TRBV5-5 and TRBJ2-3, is DAGVTQSPTHLIKTRGQQVTLRCSPISGHKSVSWYQQVLGQGPQFIFQYYEKEERGRGNFPDRFSARQFPNYSSELNVNALLLGDSALYLCASSLSQRTDTQYFGPGTRLTVL.

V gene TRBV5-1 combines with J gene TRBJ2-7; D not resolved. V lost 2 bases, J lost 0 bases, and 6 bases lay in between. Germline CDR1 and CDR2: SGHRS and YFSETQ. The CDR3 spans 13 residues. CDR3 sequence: CASSFLHSYEQYF. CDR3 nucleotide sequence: TGCGCCAGCAGCTTCCTACACTCCTACGAGCAGTACTTC.

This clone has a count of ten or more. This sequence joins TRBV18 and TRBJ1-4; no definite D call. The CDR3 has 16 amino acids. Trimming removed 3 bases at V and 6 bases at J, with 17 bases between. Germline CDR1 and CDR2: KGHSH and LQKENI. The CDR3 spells CASSPNAPEGYEKLFF. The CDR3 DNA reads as TGTGCCAGCTCACCGAATGCTCCGGAGGGATATGAAAAACTGTTTTTT.

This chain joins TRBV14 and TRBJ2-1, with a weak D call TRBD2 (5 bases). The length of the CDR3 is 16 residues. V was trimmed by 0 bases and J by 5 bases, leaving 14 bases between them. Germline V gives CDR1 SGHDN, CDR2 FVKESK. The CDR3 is CASSQDRGSVHNEQFF. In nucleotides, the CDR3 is TGTGCCAGCAGCCAAGATAGAGGGTCGGTGCACAATGAGCAGTTCTTC.

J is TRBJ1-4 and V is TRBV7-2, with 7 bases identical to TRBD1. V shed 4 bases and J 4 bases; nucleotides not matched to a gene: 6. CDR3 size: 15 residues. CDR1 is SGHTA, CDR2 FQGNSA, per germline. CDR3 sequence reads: CASSWDRAYNEKLFF. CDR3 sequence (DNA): TGTGCCAGCAGCTGGGACAGAGCCTATAATGAAAAACTGTTTTTT.